This entry concerns a single T cell receptor (beta chain). The germline gives CDR1 SGHDN, CDR2 FVKESK. With V trimmed by 8 bases and J by 5 bases, 9 bases remained unmatched. The CDR3 is made up of 13 amino acids. The sample belongs to a study of shared clonotypes between healthy human individuals. At the level of the study: The cohort comprised two women and a few men. Their ages spanned 18 to 49 years.

Naive-designated CD8 cells lacked CD45RO, were positively enriched for CCR7, and omitted terminally differentiated effector memory CD45RA+ cells. TCRdb's copy holds only in-frame clones and misses some; the assay was immunoSEQ multiplex PCR. The sample lists fewer than 800,000 clones; roughly 94% were seen once. Sequencing was carried out using naive CD8+ T cells sorted from blood. This chain connects TRBV14 to TRBJ2-7, with 7 bases identical to TRBD2. The TCR was taken from a man aged 25 to 40 in good health. In DNA form, the CDR3 reads TGTGCCAGCTCGGGACTACCATTCAACGAGCAGTACTTC. The encoded protein is CASSGLPFNEQYF. The entire variable domain, with the rest obtained from reference TRBV14 and TRBJ2-7, is as follows: EAGVTQFPSHSVIEKGQTVTLRCDPISGHDNLYWYRRVMGKEIKFLLHFVKESKQDESGMPNNRFLAERTGGTYSTLKVQPAELEDSGVYFCASSGLPFNEQYFGPGTRLTVT.